The present entry profiles one T cell receptor beta chain with its context. It has no known antigen specificity. It has no much larger one-base neighbor in the sample; base qualities were not kept. Whole blood was collected in K2EDTA tubes by collaborating institutions according to the institutions' own protocols. For TCRbeta analysis, collaborators shipped samples as frozen whole blood, isolated PBMCs, or DNA extracted from either of those sample types. This sample was taken from a study of blood T cell repertoires in COVID-19 (TCRdb year 2020). About the study as a whole: Samples covering the acute and convalescent phases of COVID-19 were provided by collaborators in the United States, Italy and Spain. The prospective study material was composed of cDNA or gDNA derived from T cells, B-cell-depleted T cells, or PBMCs. Subjects who had been exposed to COVID-19, were actively infected with it, or had recovered from it provided the deeply sampled blood TCRbeta repertoires that made up the dataset. The repertoires were released in a freely available public database intended as a resource for research on the immune response to SARS-CoV-2. Samples came from the ongoing ImmuneRACE study (first 160 participants) plus 1,254 subjects from 6 global collaborators. A de-identified subject ID, COVID-19 status, age in years and sex were almost always included in the sample metadata. HLA class I and class II types, where available, came from metadata supplied by the sample provider rather than from assay-based typing. Points the paper makes about the study in general: Clinical and demographic metadata were provided uncurated, with the amount varying by source and participant.

The germline ends are 15 bases apart after V is trimmed by 7 bases and J by 2 bases. For CDR1 and CDR2, the germline V gene (reference sequence) lists MNHNY and SVGAGI. The CDR3 runs 14 amino acids, cysteine and phenylalanine included. CDR3 DNA only is kept here, 42 bases in frame from base 1. TCRbeta CDR3 regions were amplified from genomic DNA by means of the immunoSEQ Assay, a bias-controlled multiplex PCR. The authors processed their data as follows. Nucleated cell counts per sample were estimated from amplification of reference gene primers within the assay. To quantify the absolute abundance of each unique TCRbeta CDR3 rearrangement, sequence reads were collapsed and filtered. For each sample, productive Simpson clonality was calculated by taking the square root of Simpson's diversity index across productive rearrangements. TCRdb mirrors the immuneACCESS table, restricted to in-frame sequences. Some clones are absent from its copies; in checked studies, under half trace to an unresolved V gene, and the reason for the others is unknown. That table gives V, J and clone size, and the DNA gave D and trimming. This sample gives 190,000 or so clones in total; around 78% of them show up just once. The ten largest clones take up 2.5% to 3.5% of the sample.

The sequence joins TRBV6-6 to TRBJ2-7; a tentative D match to TRBD1 spans 6 bases. Sequencing was performed on peripheral blood. This TCR derives from an elderly woman with active or convalescent COVID-19. The CDR3 corresponds to CASNLQGSTYEQYF. The DNA sequence is TGTGCCAGCAACTTACAGGGTTCGACCTACGAGCAGTACTTC.